This record concerns one T cell receptor beta chain sequence. Its antigen is undetermined. Other DNA sequences from this sample encode an identical CDR3 as well. This CDR3 spans 13 amino acids. Germline-derived CDR1 and CDR2 are SGHVS and FNYEAQ. V was shortened by 4 bases and J by 1 base, with 6 bases between the two germline ends. This sample is drawn from a study of shared clonotypes between healthy human individuals. Whole-study findings and limits: Generally, naive subsets (rather than memory subsets) showed larger estimated richness.

Every subset's genomic DNA went evenly onto several immunoSEQ plates. In the original workflow: ImmunoSEQ output held junction-only sequences without quality scores, so filtering differed. Measured with immunoSEQ multiplex PCR; TCRdb has only the in-frame clones, and not every one. That table supplies the V and J calls and clone size; D and trimming were determined from the DNA. Among 900,000 to 1,200,000 clones listed, about 84% were seen once. The chain carries TRBV7-6 and TRBJ2-3; D is uncertain. The sequencing input was memory CD4+ T cells from PBMCs. The subset: CD45RA-negative fraction. This clonotype originated in a man aged 18 to 30 in good health. Some clones in this sample may be carry-over from other donors' samples. The CDR3 DNA reads as TGTGCCAGCAGCTCCCGTGGCACAGATACGCAGTATTTT. It translates to CASSSRGTDTQYF.